What follows describes a single T cell receptor beta chain. CDR3 length equals 16 residues. The ends were cut back, 2 bases at V and 5 bases at J, with 19 bases in the middle. The germline CDR1 and CDR2 sequences are SGHAT and FQNNGV. This sample is part of a study of blood T cells in healthy people across ages. Samples each had at least 5 micrograms of total RNA extracted. A second PCR, run for about 6 to 12 cycles, used a sample-barcoded 5' primer plus a J-beta primer mix. Each CDR3 protein gets one entry after TCRdb re-called the 5' RACE reads with MiXCR. The sample includes more than 900,000 distinct CDR3 sequences, 20% to 25% of them seen just once. The data were also submitted as part of a second study, on T cells of mothers and their children.

The clonotype comes from a girl aged 2-10 years in good health. The chain carries TRBV11-2 and TRBJ2-7, with D possibly being TRBD1 (8 bases). The sequenced sample was blood. DNA of the CDR3: TGTGCCAGCAGCTTACTTTCCCGGACAGGGAGGGACGAGCAGTACTTC. The encoded protein is CASSLLSRTGRDEQYF.